What follows are 15 T cell receptor beta chains derived from one specimen sequenced in a study of blood T cells in healthy people across ages (dated by TCRdb to between 2014 and 2016). The method behind the library was 5' RACE. A second PCR of roughly 7 to 12 cycles was run with a J-beta primer mix and a sample-barcoded 5' primer. TCRdb applied fastp at Q25 and MiXCR to the public reads, then kept only in-frame beta chains. Here each entry gathers all rows of one CDR3 protein and keeps the most common genes and DNA. The sample includes 1,800,000 or so distinct CDR3 sequences, with roughly 43% observed a single time. Approximately 22% of the sample belongs to the ten largest clones. The sample taken for sequencing was blood. The source of these receptors is a human donor in good health.

The chain is built from TRBV20-1 and TRBJ1-2; D uncertain. Trimming cost V 2 bases and J 3 bases, with 10 bases left between them. This CDR3 region has 13 residues. CDR1 is DFQATT and CDR2 is SNEGSKA in the germline V gene (reference sequence). CDR3: CSARQDEDYGYTF. For the CDR3, the DNA is TGCAGTGCTAGACAGGACGAAGACTATGGCTACACCTTC.

This clonotype was picked up a small number of times. The rearrangement links TRBV4-1 to TRBJ1-5; tentatively, D is TRBD1 (5 bases). The V gene lost 4 bases and the J gene lost 4 bases, with 14 bases spanning the gap. This CDR3 region has 15 residues. Germline V gene data show CDR1 as MGHRA and CDR2 as YSYEKL. The CDR3 loop reads CASSPYYGANQPQHF. DNA for the CDR3: TGCGCCAGCAGCCCATATTACGGGGCTAATCAGCCCCAGCATTTT.

The V call is TRBV11-2, the J call TRBJ1-2; D not resolved. With 1 base removed from V and 6 bases from J, the gap between germline ends came to 18 bases. This CDR3 contains 16 residues. From germline, CDR1 is SGHAT and CDR2 FQNNGV. CDR3 protein: CASSLAPGLGSHGYTF. The CDR3 coding sequence is TGTGCCAGCAGCTTAGCGCCCGGGCTAGGCAGCCATGGCTACACCTTC.

This clonotype was detected only a few times. The rearrangement uses TRBV18 and TRBJ2-7, with 14 bases fitting TRBD2. The CDR3 has 15 amino acids. Looked up from germline, CDR1 is KGHSH and CDR2 is LQKENI. V gave up 5 bases and J gave up 2 bases; unmatched junction bases: 2. The DNA of the CDR3 is TGTGCCAGCTCAACGACTAGCGGGGGGGCCTACGAGCAGTACTTC. It specifies CASSTTSGGAYEQYF.

This clonotype was seen a single time. This sequence joins TRBV10-3 and TRBJ1-2, with D possibly TRBD1 on 6 matching bases. The CDR3 contains 15 residues. V lost 0 bases and J 5 bases, leaving 13 bases between the germline ends. Looked up from germline, CDR1 is ENHRY and CDR2 is SYGVKD. The CDR3 DNA reads as TGTGCCATCAGTGAGTCTAAGACAGGCGTTTATGGCTACACCTTC. It is translated as CAISESKTGVYGYTF.

This chain connects TRBV12-3 or TRBV12-4 to TRBJ1-1; 8 positions match TRBD1. Trimming at V came to 3 bases and at J to 7 bases, leaving 10 bases not matched to a gene. The CDR3 has 15 amino acids. The CDR3: CASSLYRGMVGEAFF. Here the CDR3 DNA reads TGTGCCAGCAGTTTGTACAGGGGGATGGTGGGTGAAGCTTTCTTT.

This chain uses TRBV7-9 with TRBJ2-7, with 8 bases matching TRBD1. CDR1 is SEHNR and CDR2 is FQNEAQ in the germline V gene (reference sequence). The CDR3 consists of 14 residues. The ends lost 4 bases at V and 7 bases at J; junction bases unmatched: 9. The CDR3 is CASSSGWTGSEQYF. CDR3 in DNA: TGTGCCAGCAGCTCAGGGTGGACAGGGTCTGAGCAGTACTTC.

The gene calls are TRBV11-2 and TRBJ2-5, with unresolved D. V shed 1 base and J shed 11 bases, with 17 bases lying between them. CDR1 and CDR2 from the germline V gene are SGHAT and FQNNGV. The CDR3 sequence is 14 residues long. The CDR3 is CASSLGLNSYKQYF. CDR3 sequence (DNA): TGTGCCAGCAGCTTAGGTCTGAACTCCTACAAGCAGTACTTC.

V is TRBV6-5 and J is TRBJ1-5; D is uncertain. Germline V lookup: CDR1 MNHEY, CDR2 SVGAGI. With 2 bases removed from V and 6 bases from J, the gap between germline ends came to 8 bases. The CDR3 sequence is 13 residues long. CDR3 in DNA: TGTGCCAGCAGTTACCAACGCGGTCAGCCCCAGCATTTT. Its translation: CASSYQRGQPQHF.

A few counts support this clonotype. The chain employs TRBV7-2 and TRBJ1-6; unclear D gene. V lost 5 bases, J lost 5 bases, and 10 bases lay in between. The CDR3 is 14 amino acids. CDR1 is SGHTA and CDR2 is FQGNSA in the germline V gene. The DNA of the CDR3 is TGTGCCAGCAGCCCCATCCGGAATAATTCACCCCTCCACTTT. Amino acids: CASSPIRNNSPLHF. The full variable domain, completed using reference TRBV7-2 and TRBJ1-6, is GAGVSQSPSNKVTEKGKDVELRCDPISGHTALYWYRQSLGQGLEFLIYFQGNSAPDKSGLPSDRFSAERTGGSVSTLTIQRTQQEDSAVYLCASSPIRNNSPLHFGNGTRLTVT.

This clonotype appeared a few times. The CDR3 here is CASRPTGNNEKLFF. CDR3 bases: TGTGCCAGCAGACCTACGGGAAATAATGAAAAACTGTTTTTT. V usage is TRBV7-9 and J usage is TRBJ1-4; D ambiguous. The CDR3 covers 14 residues. Germline V gives CDR1 SEHNR, CDR2 FQNEAQ (reference sequence). Trimming left V 6 bases short and J 4 bases short, with 12 bases between.

The chain is built from TRBV6-6 and TRBJ1-4; D remains ambiguous. Per germline, CDR1 MNHNY and CDR2 SVGAGI (reference sequence). The CDR3 is 12 residues long. Trimming left V 6 bases short and J 8 bases short, with 10 bases between. The CDR3 nucleotides read TGTGCCAGCAGACCTGAGACGGAAAAACTGTTTTTT. It is translated as CASRPETEKLFF.

This clonotype was observed a handful of times. J is TRBJ1-2 and V is TRBV15, with 7 bases fitting TRBD1. V was pared by 5 bases and J by 6 bases, with 6 bases of the junction left unmatched. This CDR3 region has 13 residues. Germline CDR1 LNHNV, CDR2 YYDKDF (reference sequence). The CDR3 spells CATSEQGYHGYTF. CDR3 sequence (DNA): TGTGCCACCAGCGAACAGGGGTACCATGGCTACACCTTC. The full variable domain, rest sourced from reference TRBV15 and TRBJ1-2, is DAMVIQNPRYQVTQFGKPVTLSCSQTLNHNVMYWYQQKSSQAPKLLFHYYDKDFNNEADTPDNFQSRRPNTSFCFLDIRSPGLGDTAMYLCATSEQGYHGYTFGSGTRLTVV.

The chain uses TRBV28 and TRBJ2-4; D remains ambiguous. The CDR3 has 17 residues. Germline V lookup: CDR1 MDHEN, CDR2 SYDVKM. V lost 7 bases to trimming and J lost 3 bases, with 22 bases between them. The CDR3 bases are TGTGCCAGCACCCAATGGGGTCAGAACCCGGGCAAAAACATTCAGTACTTC. Translating gives CASTQWGQNPGKNIQYF. Using reference TRBV28 and TRBJ2-4 for the parts outside the CDR3, the full variable domain is DVKVTQSSRYLVKRTGEKVFLECVQDMDHENMFWYRQDPGLGLRLIYFSYDVKMKEKGDIPEGYSVSREKKERFSLILESASTNQTSMYLCASTQWGQNPGKNIQYFGAGTRLSVL.

The rearrangement links TRBV20-1 to TRBJ1-2; no firm D call. Trimming removed 3 bases at V and 4 bases at J, with 9 bases between. The length of the CDR3 is 12 residues. Per germline, CDR1 DFQATT and CDR2 SNEGSKA (reference sequence). DNA for the CDR3: TGCAGTGCTAGCCCGGCATCCTATGGCTACACCTTC. Protein product: CSASPASYGYTF.